The clone carrying this T cell receptor beta chain was seen a single time. For genomic DNA, unsorted samples relied on about 90 million PBMCs. The entry originates in a study of shared clonotypes between healthy human individuals. Generated by immunoSEQ multiplex PCR, the TCRdb table keeps only in-frame clones and is missing some. The table lists about 490,000 clones, 81% of them singletons. Germline CDR1 is SGHVS and CDR2 is FQNEAQ. This CDR3 contains 14 residues. The V gene lost 1 base and the J gene lost 2 bases, with 8 bases spanning the gap. The J gene is TRBJ1-2, the V gene TRBV7-8; D remains ambiguous. The receptor was isolated from a woman between 40 and 50 years old in good health. Some clones in this sample may be carry-over from other donors' samples. Sequencing input: PBMCs. The CDR3 region has the DNA TGTGCCAGCAGCTTAGGGCAGGCGAACTATGGCTACACCTTC. This sequence encodes CASSLGQANYGYTF.